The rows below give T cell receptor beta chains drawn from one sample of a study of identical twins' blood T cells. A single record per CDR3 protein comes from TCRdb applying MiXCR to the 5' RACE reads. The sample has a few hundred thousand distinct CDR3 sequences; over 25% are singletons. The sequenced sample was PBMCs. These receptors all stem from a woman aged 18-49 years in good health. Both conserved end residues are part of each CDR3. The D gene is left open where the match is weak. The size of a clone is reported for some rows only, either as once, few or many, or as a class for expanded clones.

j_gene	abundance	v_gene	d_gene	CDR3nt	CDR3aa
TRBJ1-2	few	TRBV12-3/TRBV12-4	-	TGTGCCAGCAGTCCGATGACGGACGGCCCCTATGGCTACACCTTC	CASSPMTDGPYGYTF
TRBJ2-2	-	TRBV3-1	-	TGTGCCAGCAGCCAAGAGTTGGACACCGGGGAGCTGTTTTTT	CASSQELDTGELFF
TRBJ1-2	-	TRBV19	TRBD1	TGTGCCAGTAAAGGACAGGGCTACTATGGCTACACCTTC	CASKGQGYYGYTF
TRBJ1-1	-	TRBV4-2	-	TGTGCCAGCAGCCCCTCGGGGGGGACTGAAGCTTTCTTT	CASSPSGGTEAFF
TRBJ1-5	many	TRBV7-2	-	TGTGCCAGCAGCCCCTCGATCCAACCCCAGCATTTT	CASSPSIQPQHF
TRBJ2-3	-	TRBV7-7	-	TGTGCTAGCAGCTTACTTGCGAGCGGGTGGGCCGATACGCAGTATTTT	CASSLLASGWADTQYF
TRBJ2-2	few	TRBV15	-	TGTGCCGCCAGGATCGACAGTCACACCGGGGAGCTGTTTTTT	CAARIDSHTGELFF
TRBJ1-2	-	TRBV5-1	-	TGCGCCAGCAGCTTGGCTGGGAACGCCTACACCTTC	CASSLAGNAYTF
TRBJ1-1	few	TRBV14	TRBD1	TGTGCCAGCAGCCAAGAAGCCGGGACAGAGAACACTGAAGCTTTCTTT	CASSQEAGTENTEAFF
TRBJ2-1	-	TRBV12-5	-	TGTGCTAGTGGCTGGGGCCGGGGTGGACACAATGAGCAGTTCTTC	CASGWGRGGHNEQFF
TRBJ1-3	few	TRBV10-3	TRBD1	TGTGCCATCAGTGGAGCCGGGACAGGAGGAAACACCATATATTTT	CAISGAGTGGNTIYF
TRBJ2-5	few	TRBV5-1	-	TGCGCCAGCAGCACACAATTAGAGACCCAGTACTTC	CASSTQLETQYF
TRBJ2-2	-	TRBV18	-	TGTGCCAGCTCAGTCACCGGGACGCCGAACACCGGGGAGCTGTTTTTT	CASSVTGTPNTGELFF
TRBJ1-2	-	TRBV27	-	TGTGCCAGCAGTTCACTGGGGACTGACTATGGCTACACCTTC	CASSSLGTDYGYTF
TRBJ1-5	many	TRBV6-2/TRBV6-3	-	TGTGCCAGCGGACAGCGTTATCAGCCCCAGCATTTT	CASGQRYQPQHF
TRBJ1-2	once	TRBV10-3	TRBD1	TGTGCCATCAGTCCCGGGACAGGGAACTATGGCTACACCTTC	CAISPGTGNYGYTF
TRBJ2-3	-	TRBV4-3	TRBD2	TGCGCCAGCAGCCAAGATCAAGGCGGGAGTCTCGCAGATACGCAGTATTTT	CASSQDQGGSLADTQYF
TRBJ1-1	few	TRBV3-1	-	TGTGCCAGCAGCCAAGGGGGGAGCTACACTGAAGCTTTCTTT	CASSQGGSYTEAFF
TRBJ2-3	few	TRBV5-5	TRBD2	TGTGCCAGCAGCTGGCGCGGGAGGACGTCCGATACGCAGTATTTT	CASSWRGRTSDTQYF
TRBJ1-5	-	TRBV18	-	TGTGCCAGCTCACCGGAGACCATACACACCAATCAGCCCCAGCATTTT	CASSPETIHTNQPQHF